This TCR beta chain appears in the sequencing data of a study of Graves' ophthalmopathy and Graves' hyperthyroidism. On the study more broadly: Over 18 months of follow-up, stable hyperthyroidism required that no ophthalmopathy appear.

RNA served as the template for amplifying TCR beta CDR3 regions. First-round RT-PCR employed HTBI primers, with a second-round multiplex PCR after it. A single record per CDR3 protein comes from TCRdb applying MiXCR to the multiplex PCR reads. This sample has 900,000 to 1,200,000 distinct CDR3 sequences, with about 38% found just once. In its sample, this clonotype was seen a few times. Ineligible for inclusion were patients with other autoimmune diseases, uncontrolled infections, pregnancy or lactation. V lost 6 bases, J lost 11 bases, and 16 bases lay in between. The CDR3 consists of 13 residues. Germline CDR1 is SNHLY and CDR2 is FYNNEI.

The sequence derives from an adult man with Graves' hyperthyroidism. Sequencing was performed on peripheral blood or thyroid tissue (not recorded which). The V call is TRBV2, the J call TRBJ1-4; possibly TRBD1 for D (6 bases). The CDR3 coding sequence is TGTGCCAGCAGGGTGGGGGGCCAGGGGAAACTGTTTTTT. This sequence encodes CASRVGGQGKLFF. The full variable domain, completed using reference TRBV2 and TRBJ1-4, is EPEVTQTPSHQVTQMGQEVILRCVPISNHLYFYWYRQILGQKVEFLVSFYNNEISEKSEIFDDQFSVERPDGSNFTLKIRSTKLEDSAMYFCASRVGGQGKLFFGSGTQLSVL.